Following are 23 T cell receptor beta chains from one sample sequenced in a study of regulatory T cells in long-lasting Graves disease. With iRepertoire HTBI primers and Arm-PCR of CDR3 regions, TCR beta libraries were built. TCRdb recomputed calls from the multiplex PCR reads with MiXCR, one row per CDR3 protein. Seen here are about 540,000 distinct CDR3 sequences, roughly 14% observed once, and the top ten hold 10%. Time point described: newly diagnosed GD, antithyroid drugs for less than 3 months. Isolated PBMC RNA provided the starting material for the TCR library. This same sample was also taken into another study, of T cells in Graves' hyperthyroidism and ophthalmopathy.

Sequenced material: peripheral blood mononuclear cells (PBMCs), taken at new diagnosis, from a patient treated with antithyroid drugs. Receptors originate from a man aged 30-40 years with Graves disease.

This clonotype has a count of ten or more. The V gene is TRBV6-1, the J gene TRBJ1-1; 9 bases map to TRBD1. The V gene end was trimmed by 5 bases and the J gene end by 10 bases; junction bases not matched to a gene: 5. Looked up from germline, CDR1 is MNHNS and CDR2 is SASEGT. This CDR3 comprises 12 residues. CDR3 in amino acids: CASSPQGARAFF. In DNA form, the CDR3 reads TGTGCCAGCAGTCCACAGGGGGCCCGAGCTTTCTTT.

This clonotype was detected only a few times. The V call is TRBV7-9, the J call TRBJ2-7; either TRBD1 or TRBD2 may supply D (5 bases each). V lost 1 base to trimming and J lost 2 bases, with 18 bases between them. In germline, CDR1 is SEHNR, CDR2 FQNEAQ (reference sequence). This CDR3 contains 17 residues. In DNA, the CDR3 is TGTGCCAGCAGCTTAGTCCGGGGCTCGGGGCCTCCCTACGAGCAGTACTTC. Translating gives CASSLVRGSGPPYEQYF.

The gene calls are TRBV30 and TRBJ1-1; maybe TRBD1 (5 bases). The CDR3 covers 13 residues. V lost 4 bases, J lost 1 base, and 10 bases lay in between. Germline CDR1 reads GTSNPN; CDR2 reads SVGIG (reference sequence). The CDR3 DNA reads as TGTGCCTGGATAGGTGGGGGGAACACTGAAGCTTTCTTT. As protein: CAWIGGGNTEAFF.

This clonotype was picked up a small number of times. The chain combines TRBV5-1 with TRBJ2-3; 8 positions match TRBD2. There are 15 residues in the CDR3. Germline V gives CDR1 SGHRS, CDR2 YFSETQ. V was pared by 4 bases and J by 4 bases, with 8 bases of the junction left unmatched. CDR3 DNA sequence: TGCGCCAGCAGCCCGAATCCCGGGAGGGCAGATACGCAGTATTTT. Amino acids: CASSPNPGRADTQYF.

This clonotype was found many times. The chain is built from TRBV5-1 and TRBJ2-1; D possibly corresponds to TRBD2 (5 bases). The ends were cut back, 0 bases at V and 5 bases at J, with 12 bases in the middle. The germline gives CDR1 SGHRS, CDR2 YFSETQ. The CDR3 spans 15 residues. This CDR3 is CASSLGLDGDNEQFF. CDR3 DNA: TGCGCCAGCAGCTTGGGACTGGACGGGGACAATGAGCAGTTCTTC.

With regard to this clonotype: Just one base apart from a much larger clone, this may be a read error. The chain has TRBV18 and TRBJ2-7; D possibly corresponds to TRBD1 (6 bases). V dropped 2 bases and J dropped 8 bases, with 19 bases sitting between them. Germline assignment: CDR1 KGHSH and CDR2 LQKENI. This CDR3 contains 15 residues. The CDR3 spells CASSPRGSSRYKQYF. The CDR3, as DNA: TGTGCCAGCTCACCAAGGGGGAGCTCCCGTTACAAGCAGTACTTC.

Regarding this clonotype: The junction and the germline gene differ at one end; a read error may be behind it. The chain joins TRBV13 to TRBJ1-6; D call uncertain. Germline V gene sequence: CDR1 PRHDT, CDR2 FYEKMQ (reference sequence). The CDR3 is 13 residues long. The DNA of the CDR3 is TGCGCCAGCAGCCAAGTTGAGGGATCACCCCTCCACTTT. This codes for CASSQVEGSPLHF. Based on the CDR3 plus reference TRBV13 and TRBJ1-6, the full variable domain is AAGVIQSPRHLIKEKRETATLKCYPIPRHDTVYWYQQGPGQDPQFLISFYEKMQSDKGSIPDRFSAQQFSDYHSELNMSSLELGDSALYFCASSQVEGSPLHFGNGTRLTVT.

The table lists this clonotype with many counts. The chain uses TRBV6-2 or TRBV6-3 and TRBJ2-3, with D tentatively TRBD1 or TRBD2 (5 bases each). Trimming stripped 8 bases from V and 3 bases from J, with 21 bases between. The CDR3 loop spans 16 amino acids. Germline lookup yields CDR1 MNHEY and CDR2 SVGEGT. CDR3 residues: CASHREGRVTTDTQYF. CDR3 bases: TGTGCCAGCCACCGAGAGGGGCGGGTAACGACAGATACGCAGTATTTT.

This clonotype was found a few times. The gene calls are TRBV24-1 and TRBJ2-6, with a weak D call TRBD2 (5 bases). Germline V gene data show CDR1 as KGHDR and CDR2 as SFDVKD. With 4 bases removed from V and 4 bases from J, the gap between germline ends came to 13 bases. This CDR3 is built from 16 residues. The CDR3 DNA sequence: TGTGCCACCAGTGACGGTGCAGCGGCCGGGGCCAACGTCCTGACTTTC. As protein: CATSDGAAAGANVLTF.

This clonotype was observed many times. This rearrangement joins TRBV12-3 or TRBV12-4 to TRBJ2-7; D is undetermined. The CDR3 extends over 12 amino acids. Deletions cut 7 bases from V and 0 bases from J, with 7 bases between. The CDR3 DNA reads as TGTGCCAGCACCGATGGCTCCTACGAGCAGTACTTC. Its translation: CASTDGSYEQYF.

This clonotype was counted many times. The V gene is TRBV3-1, the J gene TRBJ1-5, with D perhaps TRBD1 (5 bases). Per the germline V gene, CDR1 is LGHDT and CDR2 is YNNKEL (reference sequence). With 4 bases removed from V and 4 bases from J, the gap between germline ends came to 11 bases. The CDR3 has 14 amino acids. CDR3: CASSPTASNQPQHF. CDR3 nucleotides: TGTGCCAGCAGCCCGACAGCTTCTAATCAGCCCCAGCATTTT.

This clonotype has more than one count but fewer than ten. The rearrangement joins TRBV5-1 to TRBJ2-2; D remains unclear. The CDR3 extends over 13 amino acids. Germline V gives CDR1 SGHRS, CDR2 YFSETQ. V was clipped by 6 bases and J by 1 base, with 7 bases between them. CDR3 DNA sequence: TGCGCCAGCACCCTAGAGAACACCGGGGAGCTGTTTTTT. It codes for CASTLENTGELFF.

The genes are TRBV2 and TRBJ1-6; D uncertain. V lost 3 bases and J 9 bases, leaving 6 bases between the germline ends. The CDR3 has 12 amino acids. The V gene's germline CDR1 is SNHLY and CDR2 FYNNEI. CDR3 in amino acids: CASSEDVSPLHF. In nucleotides, the CDR3 is TGTGCCAGCAGTGAGGACGTTTCACCCCTCCACTTT. The variable domain in full, with the rest retrieved from reference TRBV2 and TRBJ1-6, is EPEVTQTPSHQVTQMGQEVILRCVPISNHLYFYWYRQILGQKVEFLVSFYNNEISEKSEIFDDQFSVERPDGSNFTLKIRSTKLEDSAMYFCASSEDVSPLHFGNGTRLTVT.

This sequence joins TRBV14 and TRBJ1-1; D call uncertain. Trimming took off 4 bases at V and 5 bases at J, with 11 bases between the two ends. CDR1 and CDR2 (germline): SGHDN, FVKESK. This CDR3 has 13 amino acids. CDR3 sequence (DNA): TGTGCCAGCAGCCTAGAGGTGGGAACTGAAGCTTTCTTT. It encodes CASSLEVGTEAFF.

At least ten counts were recorded for this clonotype. The genes are TRBV29-1 and TRBJ1-2; 8 nucleotides align to TRBD1. This CDR3 contains 13 residues. CDR1 SQVTM and CDR2 ANQGSEA come from the germline V gene. V shed 6 bases and J 4 bases; nucleotides not matched to a gene: 7. CDR3 protein: CSVTGQGVYGYTF. Written as DNA, the CDR3 is TGCAGCGTGACCGGACAGGGCGTCTATGGCTACACCTTC.

This clonotype has a count of ten or more. This chain connects TRBV2 to TRBJ2-2, with TRBD1 as a possible D gene (7 bases). V lost 5 bases to trimming and J lost 6 bases, with 16 bases between them. Germline V gives CDR1 SNHLY, CDR2 FYNNEI. The CDR3 extends over 15 amino acids. The CDR3 loop reads CASSNRQGLPGELFF. CDR3 nucleotide sequence: TGTGCCAGCAGTAATAGACAGGGACTCCCCGGGGAGCTGTTTTTT.

The chain recombines TRBV10-2 with TRBJ2-7; 13 bases are a match to TRBD2. The CDR3 consists of 17 residues. The germline CDR1 and CDR2 sequences are WSHSY and SAAADI. V dropped 4 bases and J dropped 4; count of bases not matched to a gene: 10. The CDR3 bases are TGCGCCAGCAGTGTATGGACTAGCGGGAGCTCGGTTTACGAGCAGTACTTC. Protein product: CASSVWTSGSSVYEQYF.

Many counts were recorded for this clonotype. The chain is built from TRBV13 and TRBJ1-1, with D unresolved. Germline lookup yields CDR1 PRHDT and CDR2 FYEKMQ (reference sequence). The CDR3 consists of 14 residues. Trimming stripped 5 bases from V and 1 base from J, with 11 bases between. CDR3 residues: CASSTGRKNTEAFF. CDR3 coding DNA: TGTGCCAGCAGCACCGGACGGAAGAACACTGAAGCTTTCTTT. Together with reference TRBV13 and TRBJ1-1, the CDR3 gives the full variable domain: AAGVIQSPRHLIKEKRETATLKCYPIPRHDTVYWYQQGPGQDPQFLISFYEKMQSDKGSIPDRFSAQQFSDYHSELNMSSLELGDSALYFCASSTGRKNTEAFFGQGTRLTVV.

This clonotype has a count of ten or more. V usage is TRBV20-1 and J usage is TRBJ2-5; TRBD2 matches at 8 bases. Germline lookup yields CDR1 DFQATT and CDR2 SNEGSKA (reference sequence). The CDR3 runs to 15 residues. With V trimmed by 6 bases and J by 5 bases, 14 bases remained unmatched. CDR3 residues: CSADFRPGGLETQYF. CDR3 in DNA: TGCAGTGCCGATTTCCGGCCGGGAGGGCTTGAGACCCAGTACTTC.

Ten or more counts support this clonotype. The gene calls are TRBV28 and TRBJ1-4; D might be TRBD1 (6 bases). The CDR3 contains 14 residues. Deletions cut 2 bases from V and 6 bases from J, with 10 bases between. Germline assignment: CDR1 MDHEN and CDR2 SYDVKM. This CDR3 reads CASSLLGQYEKLFF. CDR3 bases: TGTGCCAGCAGTTTACTTGGACAGTATGAAAAACTGTTTTTT.

This clonotype was detected many times. This chain uses TRBV6-6 with TRBJ2-1; D might be TRBD1 (5 bases). Germline CDR1 and CDR2: MNHNY and SVGAGI (reference sequence). This CDR3 has 15 residues. V shed 0 bases and J shed 6 bases, with 12 bases lying between them. This chain's CDR3 is CASSYSAGLRNEQFF. The CDR3 DNA reads as TGTGCCAGCAGTTACTCGGCAGGGCTTCGCAATGAGCAGTTCTTC.

CDR3 sequence reads: CASRPGQGSGELFF. The CDR3, as DNA: TGCGCCAGCAGACCGGGACAGGGGTCCGGGGAGCTGTTTTTT. The chain has TRBV5-1 and TRBJ2-2; 10 bases agree with TRBD1. The CDR3 runs 14 residues. The V segment lost 5 bases and the J segment 6 bases; nucleotides outside the gene matches: 4. CDR1 SGHRS and CDR2 YFSETQ come from the germline V gene.

The chain links TRBV20-1 to TRBJ2-3; D unclear. This CDR3 has 13 amino acids. V was trimmed by 6 bases and J by 5 bases, leaving 15 bases between them. Germline assignment: CDR1 DFQATT and CDR2 SNEGSKA (reference sequence). CDR3 region: CSALGPAQDTQYF. Written as DNA, the CDR3 is TGCAGTGCCTTGGGTCCCGCACAAGATACGCAGTATTTT.